This T cell receptor (beta chain) originates from a study of brain T cells in children with intractable seizures. General observations from the study: Pre-surgery blood may have been undersampled, hiding some clones.

A remark on this clone: Its antigen is unknown.

Data came from immunoSEQ multiplex PCR; TCRdb stores just in-frame clones and leaves some out. The data hold fewer than 150,000 clones, with approximately 94% observed a single time. The CDR3 sequence is 12 residues long. The germline gives CDR1 LNHNV, CDR2 YYDKDF (reference sequence). The V gene lost 8 bases and the J gene lost 10 bases, with 17 bases spanning the gap. The sequence was obtained from a boy younger than two with hemimegalencephaly and intractable seizures. This chain links TRBV15 with TRBJ1-1; tentatively, D is TRBD1 (6 bases). The sample here was peripheral blood, taken at surgery. The CDR3 bases are TGTGCCACCTCCTCGGGGGCCGGTGTAGCTTTCTTT. It yields the protein CATSSGAGVAFF.